A selection of T cell receptor beta chains follows, all from one sample in a study of T cell repertoires in cytomegalovirus infection. These receptors are not linked to any known antigen. TCRdb reprocessed the reads via MiXCR and lists one record per CDR3 protein. The sample has 340,000 or so distinct CDR3 sequences, 20% to 25% seen once. The starting material was cultured PBMCs, obtained from culture after CMV antigen stimulation. The receptors come from a human donor in good health (CMV status not recorded). Some clones in this sample may be carry-over from other donors' samples. Both conserved end residues are part of each CDR3. D genes are given only for firm matches. Size values are once, few and many counts, or a class for expanded clones, and some rows have none.

J: TRBJ2-1; size: .; D: TRBD2; V: TRBV6-5; DNA: TGTGCCAGCAGCAGGACTAGCGGATCTCACCACAATGAGCAGTTCTTC; CDR3: CASSRTSGSHHNEQFF
J: TRBJ2-7; size: few; D: TRBD1; V: TRBV7-9; DNA: TGTGCCAGCAGCTTGGGGACAGCTTCCATACGAGAAGAGCAGTACTTC; CDR3: CASSLGTASIREEQYF
J: TRBJ2-5; size: .; D: TRBD2; V: TRBV4-3; DNA: TGCGCCAGCAGCCCGAGCGGGAATAAACAAGAGACCCAGTACTTC; CDR3: CASSPSGNKQETQYF
J: TRBJ2-3; size: .; D: .; V: TRBV6-2/TRBV6-3; DNA: TGTGCCAGCAGGCCGTTGGGGCGAGCAGATACGCAGTATTTT; CDR3: CASRPLGRADTQYF
J: TRBJ1-6; size: many; D: .; V: TRBV7-2; DNA: TGTGCCAGCAGCCCGCAAATGGGGGGAACATATAATTCACCCCTCCACTTT; CDR3: CASSPQMGGTYNSPLHF
J: TRBJ1-3; size: .; D: .; V: TRBV12-3/TRBV12-4; DNA: TGTACCAGCACCTCCAACGAGATCTCTGGAAACACCATATATTTT; CDR3: CTSTSNEISGNTIYF
J: TRBJ2-1; size: few; D: TRBD2; V: TRBV20-1; DNA: TGCAGTGCCGCCCGGCTAGCGGGCTCTAGGGATGAGCAGTTCTTC; CDR3: CSAARLAGSRDEQFF
J: TRBJ2-4; size: .; D: .; V: TRBV29-1; DNA: TGCAGCGTTGAAGACCGGCAGGGAATAGCCAAAAACATTCAGTACTTC; CDR3: CSVEDRQGIAKNIQYF
J: TRBJ1-2; size: .; D: .; V: TRBV12-3/TRBV12-4; DNA: TGTGCCAGCAGCAGGGACATCTATGGCTACACCTTC; CDR3: CASSRDIYGYTF
J: TRBJ2-3; size: .; D: TRBD2; V: TRBV4-1; DNA: TGCGCCAGCGGACGGACTAGCGGGAGGATCACAGATACGCAGTATTTT; CDR3: CASGRTSGRITDTQYF
J: TRBJ2-7; size: .; D: TRBD1; V: TRBV2; DNA: TGTGCCAGCAGTGCGGACAGGTCCAGCTCCTACGAGCAGTACTTC; CDR3: CASSADRSSSYEQYF
J: TRBJ1-5; size: few; D: .; V: TRBV28; DNA: TGTGCCAGCAGTCCGTACAGGAATCAGCCCCAGCATTTT; CDR3: CASSPYRNQPQHF
J: TRBJ2-7; size: few; D: TRBD1; V: TRBV2; DNA: TGTGCCAGCAGACAGGGGCAGATCCCCTACGAGCAGTACTTC; CDR3: CASRQGQIPYEQYF
J: TRBJ1-2; size: few; D: .; V: TRBV7-2; DNA: TGTGCCAGCAGCCCAGGGGCGACAGGATCTAACTATGGCTACACCTTC; CDR3: CASSPGATGSNYGYTF
J: TRBJ1-1; size: many; D: TRBD1; V: TRBV7-2; DNA: TGTGCCAGCAGCCGGACAGGGGGGAACACTGAAGCTTTCTTT; CDR3: CASSRTGGNTEAFF
J: TRBJ2-3; size: .; D: TRBD2; V: TRBV9; DNA: TGTGCCAGCAGCGAGTATAGCGGGAGGTTTTTCTCGACAGATACGCAGTATTTT; CDR3: CASSEYSGRFFSTDTQYF
J: TRBJ2-1; size: few; D: .; V: TRBV28; DNA: TGTGCCAGCATATCGGACTCTGAACCCTACAATGAGCAGTTCTTC; CDR3: CASISDSEPYNEQFF
J: TRBJ1-3; size: few; D: .; V: TRBV4-1; DNA: TGCACCAGCAGCCAAGACGTCGGGTCCAACTCTGGAAACACCATATATTTT; CDR3: CTSSQDVGSNSGNTIYF
J: TRBJ1-2; size: few; D: .; V: TRBV4-1; DNA: TGCGCCAGCAGCCAAGAGCAGGACCGGGGCTATGGCTACACCTTC; CDR3: CASSQEQDRGYGYTF
J: TRBJ2-1; size: .; D: .; V: TRBV20-1; DNA: TGCAGTGCTAGAGTAGCGGACGCATACAATGAGCAGTTCTTC; CDR3: CSARVADAYNEQFF
J: TRBJ1-1; size: many; D: TRBD1; V: TRBV7-6; DNA: TGTGCCAGCAGCTCCGGGACAGGGGGGGTGAACACTGAAGCTTTCTTT; CDR3: CASSSGTGGVNTEAFF
J: TRBJ2-2; size: .; D: .; V: TRBV7-2; DNA: TGTGCCAGCAGCTTAACATCGAGCGCCCGCACCGGGGAGCTGTTTTTT; CDR3: CASSLTSSARTGELFF
J: TRBJ2-1; size: .; D: .; V: TRBV7-9; DNA: TGTGCCAGCAGCTTAATTTTGGAGGGTCCCTACAATGAGCAGTTCTTC; CDR3: CASSLILEGPYNEQFF
J: TRBJ1-2; size: few; D: .; V: TRBV7-6; DNA: TGTGCCAGCAGCCCCCAGGGAAATCGCTATGGCTACACCTTC; CDR3: CASSPQGNRYGYTF
J: TRBJ2-3; size: .; D: TRBD1; V: TRBV19; DNA: TGTGCCAGTAGTATAGGGACAGGGACGGGCACAGATACGCAGTATTTT; CDR3: CASSIGTGTGTDTQYF
J: TRBJ1-2; size: few; D: TRBD1; V: TRBV5-6; DNA: TGTGCCAGCAGTTCCGGGACAGGGGGGATGTATGGCTACACCTTC; CDR3: CASSSGTGGMYGYTF
J: TRBJ1-3; size: .; D: TRBD1; V: TRBV19; DNA: TGTGCCAGTAGTATGAGGGACAGGGCGCCGTACCTCTCTGGAAACACCATATATTTT; CDR3: CASSMRDRAPYLSGNTIYF
J: TRBJ1-2; size: few; D: TRBD1; V: TRBV28; DNA: TGTGCCAGCAGTTCCACCGGGACAGGGTGGCGTGGCTACACCTTC; CDR3: CASSSTGTGWRGYTF
J: TRBJ2-5; size: .; D: .; V: TRBV5-6; DNA: TGTGCCAGCAGCTTGAGCCGGGACCCCTTTCTCGGAGAGACCCAGTACTTC; CDR3: CASSLSRDPFLGETQYF
J: TRBJ1-1; size: .; D: .; V: TRBV7-9; DNA: TGTGCCAGCAGGCAGACAGATATTGGGACCACTGAAGCTTTCTTT; CDR3: CASRQTDIGTTEAFF
J: TRBJ2-1; size: .; D: .; V: TRBV11-1; DNA: TGTGCCAGCAGCTTTGTCGTCGGGCCTCACAATGAGCAGTTCTTC; CDR3: CASSFVVGPHNEQFF
J: TRBJ2-1; size: many; D: .; V: TRBV6-1; DNA: TGTGCCAGCATCCCGGGAGTAGGGTCCTACAATGAGCAGTTCTTC; CDR3: CASIPGVGSYNEQFF
J: TRBJ2-1; size: .; D: .; V: TRBV15; DNA: TGTGCCACCAGCACTTCAGCGGTTATACTTCTTGGCAATGAGCAGTTCTTC; CDR3: CATSTSAVILLGNEQFF
J: TRBJ2-3; size: .; D: .; V: TRBV6-2/TRBV6-3; DNA: TGTGCCAGCAGTTACCGCACAGGGACAACTAATACGCAGTATTTT; CDR3: CASSYRTGTTNTQYF
J: TRBJ1-5; size: .; D: TRBD1; V: TRBV7-2; DNA: TGTGCCAGCAGCCGGGACAGGGATAATCAGCCCCAGCATTTT; CDR3: CASSRDRDNQPQHF
J: TRBJ2-1; size: .; D: TRBD1; V: TRBV12-3/TRBV12-4; DNA: TGTGCCAGCAGTTCGGCCCGGGACAGGGGTCGGGATGAGCAGTTCTTC; CDR3: CASSSARDRGRDEQFF
J: TRBJ2-1; size: few; D: .; V: TRBV7-2; DNA: TGTGCCAGCAGCTTGGGACTGCCGGGGAATGAGCAGTTCTTC; CDR3: CASSLGLPGNEQFF
J: TRBJ1-2; size: .; D: .; V: TRBV6-2/TRBV6-3; DNA: TGTGCCAGCAGTGGCAGTTCCTATGGCTACACCTTC; CDR3: CASSGSSYGYTF
J: TRBJ2-1; size: .; D: TRBD2; V: TRBV7-2; DNA: TGTGCCAGCAGCTTTTTCGGGACTAGCAATGAGCAGTTCTTC; CDR3: CASSFFGTSNEQFF
J: TRBJ2-2; size: .; D: .; V: TRBV24-1; DNA: TGTGCCACCAGTAGCACCGGGGAGCTGTTTTTT; CDR3: CATSSTGELFF
J: TRBJ1-2; size: .; D: .; V: TRBV20-1; DNA: TGCAGTTCCAACCCTGGGGGAGGCTACACCTTC; CDR3: CSSNPGGGYTF
J: TRBJ2-1; size: many; D: TRBD2; V: TRBV7-2; DNA: TGTGCCAGCAGCCCAGCGGGAGGACGACACAATGAGCAGTTCTTC; CDR3: CASSPAGGRHNEQFF
J: TRBJ2-1; size: .; D: TRBD2; V: TRBV6-2/TRBV6-3; DNA: TGTGCCAGCAGTTACTTTGTGCAGCGGGAGGCCCCCTACAATGAGCAGTTCTTC; CDR3: CASSYFVQREAPYNEQFF
J: TRBJ1-1; size: .; D: .; V: TRBV27; DNA: TGTGCCAGCAGTTTATCCTTCCAGCTAAGGTATGGCACTGAAGCTTTCTTT; CDR3: CASSLSFQLRYGTEAFF
J: TRBJ1-6; size: .; D: TRBD1; V: TRBV7-9; DNA: TGTGCCAGCAGCTTAGCGGGACAGGATTTTGAGTCACCCCTCCACTTT; CDR3: CASSLAGQDFESPLHF
J: TRBJ2-1; size: few; D: .; V: TRBV7-2; DNA: TGTGCCAGCAGCTTAGAAGGGTCTGGCCCCAATGAGCAGTTCTTC; CDR3: CASSLEGSGPNEQFF
J: TRBJ2-3; size: few; D: .; V: TRBV6-2/TRBV6-3; DNA: TGTGCCAGCAGTTACGACAGGAGATCCACAGATACGCAGTATTTT; CDR3: CASSYDRRSTDTQYF
J: TRBJ1-1; size: many; D: .; V: TRBV7-2; DNA: TGTGCCAGCAGCTTAACGGGCCGAAGGGGCACTGAAGCTTTCTTT; CDR3: CASSLTGRRGTEAFF
J: TRBJ2-3; size: .; D: .; V: TRBV29-1; DNA: TGCAGCGTATTAGGTTTTGGAGATACGCAGTATTTT; CDR3: CSVLGFGDTQYF
J: TRBJ1-1; size: many; D: .; V: TRBV12-3/TRBV12-4; DNA: TGTGCCAGCAGTTTCAGTCTACTAGGGTGGGGGAACACTGAAGCTTTCTTT; CDR3: CASSFSLLGWGNTEAFF
J: TRBJ1-6; size: few; D: .; V: TRBV27; DNA: TGTGCCAGCAGTTTGTGGGGGGCGACGGATTCACCCCTCCACTTT; CDR3: CASSLWGATDSPLHF
J: TRBJ2-7; size: .; D: TRBD2; V: TRBV6-5; DNA: TGTGCCAGCAGCCTAGCGGGGATGATTTACGAGCAGTACTTC; CDR3: CASSLAGMIYEQYF
J: TRBJ1-2; size: .; D: .; V: TRBV5-3; DNA: TGTGCCAGCAGCCCCAGACCGCAATATGGCTACACCTTC; CDR3: CASSPRPQYGYTF
J: TRBJ1-4; size: .; D: TRBD1; V: TRBV4-1; DNA: TGCGCCAGCAGCCAACCCGACAGGGAAGGCGAAAAACTGTTTTTT; CDR3: CASSQPDREGEKLFF
J: TRBJ2-1; size: .; D: TRBD1; V: TRBV6-2/TRBV6-3; DNA: TGTGCCAGCGGAGAAAGACAGGGGGACGGCAATGAGCAGTTCTTC; CDR3: CASGERQGDGNEQFF
J: TRBJ2-1; size: few; D: .; V: TRBV6-2/TRBV6-3; DNA: TGTGCCAGCAGCCGGTTCAGGGGTAGCTCCTACAATGAGCAGTTCTTC; CDR3: CASSRFRGSSYNEQFF
J: TRBJ1-2; size: many; D: .; V: TRBV7-2; DNA: TGTGCCAGCAGGGGAACTCTTAAGGGCTACACCTTC; CDR3: CASRGTLKGYTF
J: TRBJ1-6; size: .; D: .; V: TRBV18; DNA: TGTGCCAGCTCACCTCGTGGGGAAAATTCACCCCTCCACTTT; CDR3: CASSPRGENSPLHF
J: TRBJ2-3; size: .; D: .; V: TRBV29-1; DNA: TGCAGCGTTGTCCGGGGAGATACGCAGTATTTT; CDR3: CSVVRGDTQYF
J: TRBJ2-1; size: .; D: TRBD2; V: TRBV11-2; DNA: TGTGCCAGCTGTAGACTCGATAGCGGGGGATACAAATCCTACAATGAGCAGTTCTTC; CDR3: CASCRLDSGGYKSYNEQFF